This T cell receptor beta chain was recorded in a study of blood T cell repertoires in COVID-19. Germline lookup yields CDR1 LGHNT and CDR2 FRNRAP. This CDR3 comprises 18 residues. With 1 base clipped from V and 1 base from J, the junction kept 8 bases outside the gene matches. Clones were sequenced by immunoSEQ multiplex PCR, and TCRdb holds only the in-frame ones, with some missing. The table has about 220,000 clones, under 90% seen once. This sequence was found in a woman aged 60-70 years who had recovered from COVID-19. Sequences were obtained from peripheral blood. The J gene is TRBJ2-3, the V gene TRBV12-5; TRBD2 matches 10 bases. CDR3: CASGLAEGLAGGTDTQYF. The CDR3, as DNA: TGTGCTAGTGGTTTGGCCGAGGGGCTAGCGGGGGGCACAGATACGCAGTATTTT. The complete variable domain, with remaining parts taken from reference TRBV12-5 and TRBJ2-3, reads DARVTQTPRHKVTEMGQEVTMRCQPILGHNTVFWYRQTMMQGLELLAYFRNRAPLDDSGMPKDRFSAEMPDATLATLKIQPSEPRDSAVYFCASGLAEGLAGGTDTQYFGPGTRLTVL.